This TCR beta chain was recovered during a study of blood T cell repertoires in COVID-19. Study overall: Samples of COVID-19 (acute and convalescent) were obtained from the United States, Italy and Spain.

Assignment of participants to cohorts was predicated upon participant-reported clinical history. Data came from immunoSEQ multiplex PCR; TCRdb stores just in-frame clones and leaves some out. The sample consists of more than 300,000 clones, more than 75% of them appearing once. This CDR3 has 15 amino acids. V lost 0 bases, J lost 1 base, and 10 bases lay in between. CDR1 SGHKS and CDR2 YYEKEE come from the germline V gene (reference sequence). Sample: PBMCs or T cells enriched from blood (not recorded which). The TCR comes from a woman aged 18-35 years who had recovered from COVID-19. This chain uses TRBV5-5 with TRBJ2-5; tentative D call: TRBD2 (6 bases). DNA for the CDR3: TGTGCCAGCAGCTTGGAGACTAGTCTCCAAGAGACCCAGTACTTC. It codes for CASSLETSLQETQYF.